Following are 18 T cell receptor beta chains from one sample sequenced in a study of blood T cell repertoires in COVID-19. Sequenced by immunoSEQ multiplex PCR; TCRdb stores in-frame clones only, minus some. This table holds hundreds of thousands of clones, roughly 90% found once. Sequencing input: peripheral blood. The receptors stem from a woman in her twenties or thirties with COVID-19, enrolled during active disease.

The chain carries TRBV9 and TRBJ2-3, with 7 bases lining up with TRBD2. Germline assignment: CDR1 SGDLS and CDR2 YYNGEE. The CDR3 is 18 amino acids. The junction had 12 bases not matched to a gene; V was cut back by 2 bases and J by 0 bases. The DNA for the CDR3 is TGTGCCAGCAGCGTGTCGGGGGATGCGGGAGCGAGCACAGATACGCAGTATTTT. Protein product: CASSVSGDAGASTDTQYF.

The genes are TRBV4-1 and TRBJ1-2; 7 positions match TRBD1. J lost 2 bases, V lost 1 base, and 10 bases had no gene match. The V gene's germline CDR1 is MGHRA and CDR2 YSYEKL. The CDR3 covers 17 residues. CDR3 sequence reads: CASSQALPTGRNYGYTF. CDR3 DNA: TGCGCCAGCAGCCAAGCCTTACCGACAGGGCGGAACTATGGCTACACCTTC.

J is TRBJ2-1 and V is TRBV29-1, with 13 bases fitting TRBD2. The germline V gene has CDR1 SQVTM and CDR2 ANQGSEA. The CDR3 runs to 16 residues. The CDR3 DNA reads TGCAGTCTTTCATCCGGGACTAGCGGGACCTACAATGAGCAGTTCTTC. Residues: CSLSSGTSGTYNEQFF.

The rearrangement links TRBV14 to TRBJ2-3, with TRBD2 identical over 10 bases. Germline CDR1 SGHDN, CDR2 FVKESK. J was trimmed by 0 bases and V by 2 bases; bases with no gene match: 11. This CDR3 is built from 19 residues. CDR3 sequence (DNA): TGTGCCAGCAGCCAAACCTCGGGACTAGCGCTTAGTAGCACAGATACGCAGTATTTT. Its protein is CASSQTSGLALSSTDTQYF.

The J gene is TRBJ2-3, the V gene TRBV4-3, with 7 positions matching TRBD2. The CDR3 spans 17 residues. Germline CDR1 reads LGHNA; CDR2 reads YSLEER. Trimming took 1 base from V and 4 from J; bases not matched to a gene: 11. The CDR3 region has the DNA TGCGCCAGCAGCCAAGTGATAAGCGGGAACGGCGCAGATACGCAGTATTTT. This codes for CASSQVISGNGADTQYF.

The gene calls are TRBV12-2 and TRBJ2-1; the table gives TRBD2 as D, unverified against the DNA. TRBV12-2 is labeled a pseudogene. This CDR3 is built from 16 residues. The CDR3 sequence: CASRLGLAGGPNEQFF. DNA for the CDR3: TGTGCAAGTCGCTTAGGTCTAGCGGGAGGGCCAAATGAGCAGTTCTTC.

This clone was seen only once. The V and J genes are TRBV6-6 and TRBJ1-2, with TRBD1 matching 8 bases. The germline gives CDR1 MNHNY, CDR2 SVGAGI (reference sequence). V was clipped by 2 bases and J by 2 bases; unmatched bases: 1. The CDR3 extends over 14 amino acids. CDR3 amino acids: CASSYGTGNYGYTF. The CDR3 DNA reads TGTGCCAGCAGTTACGGGACAGGCAACTATGGCTACACCTTC.

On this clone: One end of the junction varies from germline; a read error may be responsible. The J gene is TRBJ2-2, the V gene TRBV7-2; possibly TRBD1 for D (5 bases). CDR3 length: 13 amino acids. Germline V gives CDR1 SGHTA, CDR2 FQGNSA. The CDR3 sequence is CAGSFLGAGELFF. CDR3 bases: TGTGCCGGCAGCTTTTTAGGGGCCGGGGAGCTGTTTTTT.

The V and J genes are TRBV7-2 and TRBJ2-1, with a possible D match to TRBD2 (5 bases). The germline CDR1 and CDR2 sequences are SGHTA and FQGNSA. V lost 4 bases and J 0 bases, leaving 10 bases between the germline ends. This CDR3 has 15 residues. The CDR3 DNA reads TGTGCCAGCAGCTCGAGAGGGTACTCCTACAATGAGCAGTTCTTC. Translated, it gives CASSSRGYSYNEQFF. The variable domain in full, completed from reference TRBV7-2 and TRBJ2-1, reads GAGVSQSPSNKVTEKGKDVELRCDPISGHTALYWYRQSLGQGLEFLIYFQGNSAPDKSGLPSDRFSAERTGGSVSTLTIQRTQQEDSAVYLCASSSRGYSYNEQFFGPGTRLTVL.

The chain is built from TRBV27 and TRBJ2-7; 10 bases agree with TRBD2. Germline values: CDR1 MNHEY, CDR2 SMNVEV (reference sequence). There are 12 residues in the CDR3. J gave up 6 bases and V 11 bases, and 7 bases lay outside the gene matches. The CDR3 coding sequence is TGTGCCGTTCGAGCGGGGGGGGGCGAGCAGTACGTC. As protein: CAVRAGGGEQYV.

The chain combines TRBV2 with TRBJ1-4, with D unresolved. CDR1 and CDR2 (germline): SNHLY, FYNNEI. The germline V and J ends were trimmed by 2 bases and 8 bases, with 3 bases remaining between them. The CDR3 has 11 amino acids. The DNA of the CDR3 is TGTGCCAGCAGTGAACTAGAAAAACTGTTTTTT. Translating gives CASSELEKLFF.

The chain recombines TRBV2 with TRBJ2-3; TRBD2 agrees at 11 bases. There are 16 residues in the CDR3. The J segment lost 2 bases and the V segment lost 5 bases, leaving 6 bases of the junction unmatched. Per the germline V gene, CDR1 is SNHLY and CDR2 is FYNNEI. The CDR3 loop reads CASSQRLAGLTDTQYF. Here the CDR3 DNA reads TGTGCCAGCAGTCAGAGACTAGCGGGACTCACAGATACGCAGTATTTT.

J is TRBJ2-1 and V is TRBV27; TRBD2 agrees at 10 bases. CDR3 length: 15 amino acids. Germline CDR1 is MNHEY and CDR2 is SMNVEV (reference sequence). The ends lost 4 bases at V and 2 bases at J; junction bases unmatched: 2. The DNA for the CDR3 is TGTGCCAGCAGTTCCGGACTAGCGGCCTACAATGAGCAGTTCTTC. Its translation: CASSSGLAAYNEQFF.

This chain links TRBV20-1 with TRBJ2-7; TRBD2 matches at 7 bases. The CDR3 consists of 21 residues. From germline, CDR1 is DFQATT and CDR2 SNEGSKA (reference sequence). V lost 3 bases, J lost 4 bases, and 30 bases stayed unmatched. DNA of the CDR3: TGCAGTGCTAGTGTGGCAGGGAGTAAGAGGGGCTCGGGACTAAACACATACGAGCAGTACTTC. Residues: CSASVAGSKRGSGLNTYEQYF.

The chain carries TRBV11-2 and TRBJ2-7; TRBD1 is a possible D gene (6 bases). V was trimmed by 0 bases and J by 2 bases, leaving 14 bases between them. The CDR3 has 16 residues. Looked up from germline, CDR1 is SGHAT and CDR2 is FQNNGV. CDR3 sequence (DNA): TGTGCCAGCAGCTTAGAGCTGGGGGCGCCCACCTACGAGCAGTACTTC. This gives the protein CASSLELGAPTYEQYF.

The CDR3 is CASRAPRTGGLSTNEKLFF. For the CDR3, the DNA is TGTGCCAGCAGGGCCCCAAGGACAGGGGGCCTTTCAACTAATGAAAAACTGTTTTTT. The J gene is TRBJ1-4, the V gene TRBV2; TRBD1 aligns across 11 bases. The ends lost 6 bases at V and 0 bases at J; junction bases unmatched: 12. This CDR3 spans 19 amino acids. The germline V gene has CDR1 SNHLY and CDR2 FYNNEI.

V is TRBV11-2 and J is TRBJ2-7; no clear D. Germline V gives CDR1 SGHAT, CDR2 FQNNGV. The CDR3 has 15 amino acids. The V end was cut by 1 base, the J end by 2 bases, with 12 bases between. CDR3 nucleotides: TGTGCCAGCAGCTTAGTGCGAGGTTTGGCCTACGAGCAGTACTTC. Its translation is CASSLVRGLAYEQYF.

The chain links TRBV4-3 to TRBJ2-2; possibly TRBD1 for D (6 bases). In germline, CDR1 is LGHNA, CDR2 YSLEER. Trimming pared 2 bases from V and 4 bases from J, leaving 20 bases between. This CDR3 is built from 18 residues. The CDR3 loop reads CASSQSYLWGQGTGELFF. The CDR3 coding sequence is TGCGCCAGCAGCCAATCTTATCTATGGGGACAAGGCACCGGGGAGCTGTTTTTT.